Listed here are 8 T cell receptor beta chains from one sample, sequenced in a study of blood T cell repertoires in COVID-19. Sequencing used immunoSEQ multiplex PCR; TCRdb keeps in-frame clones, though not all of them. The table shows 130,000 to 150,000 clones, with roughly four fifths occurring only once. Specimen: peripheral blood. All receptors come from a human donor with acute or convalescent COVID-19. The donor label of this sample is uncertain.

The V gene is TRBV3-1 (or the pseudogene TRBV3-2), the J gene TRBJ1-5; perhaps TRBD1 as D (5 bases). Germline V CDR1 and CDR2: LGHDT, YNNKEL (reference sequence). V lost 3 bases and J 2 bases, leaving 8 bases between the germline ends. The CDR3 totals 14 residues. The DNA for the CDR3 is TGTGCCAGCAGCCAGGACATGGGCAATCAGCCCCAGCATTTT. It translates to CASSQDMGNQPQHF.

This chain joins TRBV7-8 and TRBJ1-1, with TRBD1 matching over 10 bases. The germline V gene has CDR1 SGHVS and CDR2 FQNEAQ. V shed 5 bases, J shed 7 bases, and the junction held 4 bases outside the gene matches. This CDR3 spans 13 amino acids. CDR3 amino acids: CASSSGQGVEAFF. The CDR3 coding sequence is TGTGCCAGCAGCAGTGGACAGGGGGTTGAAGCTTTCTTT.

The chain recombines TRBV9 with TRBJ1-5, with 7 positions matching TRBD1. Trimming cost V 0 bases and J 6 bases; bases outside gene matches: 3. CDR1 is SGDLS, CDR2 YYNGEE, per germline. This CDR3 is 14 amino acids long. CDR3 protein: CASSVVRGTQPQHF. DNA for the CDR3: TGTGCCAGCAGCGTAGTCAGGGGGACTCAGCCCCAGCATTTT.

CDR3 loop: CASGIRTGSYGYTF. For the CDR3, the DNA is TGTGCCAGCGGGATCCGGACAGGGTCCTATGGCTACACCTTC. V usage is TRBV7-9 and J usage is TRBJ1-2; 8 bases match TRBD1. Trimming at V came to 8 bases and at J to 4 bases, leaving 9 bases not matched to a gene. CDR1 and CDR2 (germline): SEHNR, FQNEAQ (reference sequence). The CDR3 has 14 amino acids.

The V call is TRBV10-3, the J call TRBJ2-1, with 9 bases fitting TRBD2. The CDR3 length is 11 residues. The germline V gene has CDR1 ENHRY and CDR2 SYGVKD. Trimming took 8 bases from V and 7 from J; bases not matched to a gene: 0. For the CDR3, the DNA is TGTGCCATCGGACTAGCGAATGAGCAGTTCTTC. Translating gives CAIGLANEQFF.

The V call is TRBV2, the J call TRBJ2-1; TRBD2 agrees at 10 bases. Germline lookup yields CDR1 SNHLY and CDR2 FYNNEI. The V and J ends lost 8 bases and 6 bases, in that order; junction bases with no gene match: 28. The CDR3 has 21 residues. CDR3 sequence (DNA): TGTGCCAGCTTAATTAGGAGGGGGACCCTAGCGGGGGTTCCCAATTTCAATGAGCAGTTCTTC. Its translation is CASLIRRGTLAGVPNFNEQFF.

V usage is TRBV5-4 and J usage is TRBJ2-7, with 8 bases that match TRBD2. Germline-derived CDR1 and CDR2 are SGHNT and YYREEE (reference sequence). The J segment lost 4 bases and the V segment lost 2 bases, leaving 5 bases of the junction unmatched. This CDR3 contains 14 residues. CDR3 region: CASSFGGAPYEQYF. In DNA, the CDR3 is TGTGCCAGCAGCTTCGGGGGGGCCCCTTACGAGCAGTACTTC.

The chain carries TRBV12-3 or TRBV12-4 and TRBJ1-2, with 7 bases that match TRBD1. The CDR3 spans 13 residues. The junction had 6 bases not matched to a gene; V was cut back by 5 bases and J by 6 bases. The CDR3 protein is CASSRQGRDGYTF. CDR3 bases: TGTGCCAGCAGTAGACAGGGTCGGGATGGCTACACCTTC.